The clone carrying this T cell receptor beta chain was seen more than once but under ten times. What it recognizes is unknown. TCRdb itself ran the 5' RACE reads through MiXCR, one entry per CDR3 protein. The table includes about 75,000 distinct CDR3 sequences, about 7.3% detected once. The entry originates in a study of T cells after yellow fever vaccination. Study-level information: Fractions low in cell number were prepared with SMART-Seq v4 Ultra Low Input. Overall study results and limits: CD4 and CD8 compartments shared a small share of clonotypes, likely from convergent recombination. It was the secondary response that reached its peak faster, day 5 versus 15, but it was weaker. Reappearing after the booster were most of the clones from primary vaccination (96% CD4, 75% to 90% CD8).

The CDR3 loop spans 15 amino acids. With 3 bases clipped from V and 6 bases from J, the junction kept 7 bases outside the gene matches. Germline V gene lookup returns CDR1 SGHRS and CDR2 YFSETQ. V gene TRBV5-1 combines with J gene TRBJ2-1; 9 bases line up with TRBD2. This sequence was found in a man in his late teens or twenties who received the YFV17D yellow fever vaccine. The material was CD8+ T cells sorted from PBMCs, obtained roughly 10 days after the first yellow fever vaccination. The CDR3 loop is CASSSERGVGNEQFF. In DNA form, the CDR3 reads TGCGCCAGCAGCTCTGAGCGGGGGGTGGGCAATGAGCAGTTCTTC.